The 30 T cell receptor beta chains listed next were all sequenced from one sample in a study of radiotherapy plus CTLA-4 blockade in lung cancer. Sequencing used immunoSEQ multiplex PCR; TCRdb keeps in-frame clones, though not all of them. The data show 100,000 or so clones, approximately 78% seen once. The sequenced sample was peripheral blood, obtained from a patient treated with radiotherapy plus ipilimumab. The receptor source for this set is a human donor with non-small cell lung cancer that progressed on radiotherapy plus ipilimumab.

The V gene is TRBV27, the J gene TRBJ1-2; D call uncertain. Germline V gene sequence: CDR1 MNHEY, CDR2 SMNVEV (reference sequence). V lost 6 bases to trimming and J lost 3 bases, with 11 bases between them. This CDR3 has 13 amino acids. This CDR3 reads CASSRQPHYGYTF. In DNA, the CDR3 is TGTGCCAGCAGCCGTCAGCCTCACTATGGCTACACCTTC.

The rearrangement joins TRBV23-1 to TRBJ1-5; D not resolved. TRBV23-1 carries the ORF label, with uncertain function. The CDR3 loop spans 17 amino acids. V lost 1 base to trimming and J lost 2 bases, with 15 bases between them. CDR3 bases: TGCGCCAGCAGTCAATTGCGACCCGGTGGGGGCAATCAGCCCCAGCATTTT. Protein: CASSQLRPGGGNQPQHF.

CDR3 DNA: TGTGCCAGCGGCACCGGGGAGCTGTTTTTT. As protein: CASGTGELFF. J is TRBJ2-2 and V is TRBV2; D gene unclear. The CDR3 spans 10 residues. CDR1 and CDR2 (germline): SNHLY, FYNNEI. V was shortened by 8 bases and J by 4 bases, with 2 bases between the two germline ends.

This clone was picked up one time. This sequence joins TRBV20-1 and TRBJ2-5; possibly TRBD1 for D (6 bases). This CDR3 has 11 residues. Germline V gene sequence: CDR1 DFQATT, CDR2 SNEGSKA (reference sequence). Between the trimmed V and J ends, which lost 5 bases and 3 bases, there was a span of 7 bases. Here the CDR3 DNA reads TGCAGTGCTCGGACAGAAGAGACCCAGTACTTC. This codes for CSARTEETQYF.

Comments on this clone: This sample also contains other DNA sequences that code for the same CDR3. The chain has TRBV19 and TRBJ2-6; D gene ambiguous. There are 14 residues in the CDR3. CDR1 and CDR2 (germline): LNHDA, SQIVND (reference sequence). Trimming pared 1 base from V and 2 bases from J, leaving 3 bases between. Written as DNA, the CDR3 is TGTGCCAGTAGTATAGGGGCTGGGGCCAACGTCCTGACTTTC. It specifies CASSIGAGANVLTF.

A few counts support this clone. V is TRBV2 and J is TRBJ2-1; maybe TRBD2 (5 bases). Per the germline V gene, CDR1 is SNHLY and CDR2 is FYNNEI. The V end lost 3 bases, the J end lost 0 bases, and 9 bases lay between the germline ends. The CDR3 has 15 residues. DNA of the CDR3: TGTGCCAGCAGTGAGGGAAGCGGCTCCTACAATGAGCAGTTCTTC. Its translation is CASSEGSGSYNEQFF.

The V and J genes are TRBV11-3 and TRBJ2-5; no clear D. Germline CDR1 SGHNT, CDR2 YENEEA. Trimming removed 1 base from V and 2 bases from J, with 8 bases in between. The CDR3 covers 14 residues. This CDR3 is CASSLGGAQETQYF. In nucleotides, the CDR3 is TGTGCCAGCAGCTTAGGAGGAGCTCAAGAGACCCAGTACTTC.

The J gene is TRBJ2-1, the V gene TRBV9, with D unresolved. V was shortened by 0 bases and J by 3 bases, with 7 bases between the two germline ends. The CDR3 has 14 amino acids. Germline V gene data show CDR1 as SGDLS and CDR2 as YYNGEE. DNA of the CDR3: TGTGCCAGCAGCGTAGGATCCGGCTACAATGAGCAGTTCTTC. Translating it yields CASSVGSGYNEQFF.

The chain is built from TRBV15 and TRBJ2-7; D is undetermined. Trimming removed 0 bases from V and 3 bases from J, with 6 bases in between. CDR1 LNHNV and CDR2 YYDKDF come from the germline V gene (reference sequence). This CDR3 contains 13 residues. CDR3 bases: TGTGCCACCAGCAGAGATCACAGCTACGAGCAGTACGTC. Translated: CATSRDHSYEQYV.

In DNA, the CDR3 is TGTGCCAGCAGCTCGGGACTAGCGGGAACTAGCACAGATACGCAGTATTTT. It is translated as CASSSGLAGTSTDTQYF. This chain uses TRBV28 with TRBJ2-3, with 13 nucleotides matching TRBD2. V shed 6 bases and J 0 bases; nucleotides not matched to a gene: 6. Germline V gives CDR1 MDHEN, CDR2 SYDVKM. The CDR3 has 17 amino acids.

V is TRBV19 and J is TRBJ2-2; 15 bases are a match to TRBD2. Germline V gives CDR1 LNHDA, CDR2 SQIVND (reference sequence). Losses at the gene ends were 6 bases for V and 4 bases for J; bases not matched to a gene: 3. This CDR3 has 16 amino acids. This chain's CDR3 is CASRGLAGGLTGELFF. For the CDR3, the DNA is TGTGCCAGTAGGGGACTAGCGGGAGGCCTCACCGGGGAGCTGTTTTTT.

The J gene is TRBJ1-3, the V gene TRBV11-2; weak D call: TRBD1 (6 bases). The V end was cut by 3 bases, the J end by 4 bases, with 10 bases between. Germline V lookup: CDR1 SGHAT, CDR2 FQNNGV. The CDR3 covers 14 residues. CDR3: CASSFGTRGNTIYF. Here the CDR3 DNA reads TGTGCCAGCAGCTTTGGGACAAGGGGAAACACCATATATTTT. The whole variable domain, filled in from reference TRBV11-2 and TRBJ1-3, reads EAGVAQSPRYKIIEKRQSVAFWCNPISGHATLYWYQQILGQGPKLLIQFQNNGVVDDSQLPKDRFSAERLKGVDSTLKIQPAKLEDSAVYLCASSFGTRGNTIYFGEGSWLTVV.

This clone came up a few times. V gene TRBV5-6 combines with J gene TRBJ1-4; TRBD1 matches at 8 bases. CDR1 SGHDT and CDR2 YYEEEE come from the germline V gene. There are 15 residues in the CDR3. Unmatched junction bases numbered 6, after V lost 4 bases and J lost 4 bases. The CDR3: CASSGRDRINEKLFF. Written as DNA, the CDR3 is TGTGCCAGCAGCGGAAGGGACAGGATTAATGAAAAACTGTTTTTT.

This sequence joins TRBV9 and TRBJ2-2; 8 nucleotides match TRBD2. The germline gives CDR1 SGDLS, CDR2 YYNGEE. Unmatched junction bases numbered 14, after V lost 0 bases and J lost 4 bases. The CDR3 covers 19 residues. CDR3 loop: CASSVGSSGGFFTTGELFF. The CDR3 nucleotides read TGTGCCAGCAGCGTAGGGTCGTCGGGGGGGTTTTTTACCACCGGGGAGCTGTTTTTT.

This rearrangement joins TRBV27 to TRBJ2-2, with 9 bases fitting TRBD2. The V gene's germline CDR1 is MNHEY and CDR2 SMNVEV (reference sequence). The V gene end was trimmed by 4 bases and the J gene end by 2 bases; junction bases not matched to a gene: 5. This CDR3 has 16 residues. As DNA, the CDR3 is TGTGCCAGCAGTTACTATAGCGGGGGAAACACCGGGGAGCTGTTTTTT. It translates to CASSYYSGGNTGELFF.

The chain links TRBV28 to TRBJ1-4; the match to TRBD1 covers 7 bases. The germline V gene encodes CDR1 MDHEN and CDR2 SYDVKM. V gave up 4 bases and J gave up 13 bases; unmatched junction bases: 6. The CDR3 is 12 amino acids. In nucleotides, the CDR3 is TGTGCCAGCAGTTCCGACAGGGCGTTACTGTTTTTT. Protein product: CASSSDRALLFF.

The chain recombines TRBV10-1 with TRBJ2-3; the D is unclear. The CDR3 is 12 amino acids. Germline values: CDR1 WNHNN, CDR2 SYGVQD (reference sequence). V shed 5 bases and J shed 1 base, with 4 bases lying between them. CDR3 residues: CASSRGTDTQYF. The CDR3 DNA reads as TGCGCCAGCAGTCGTGGCACAGATACGCAGTATTTT.

The chain combines TRBV6-6 with TRBJ2-1; 8 positions agree with TRBD2. CDR3 size: 15 residues. Germline V CDR1 and CDR2: MNHNY, SVGAGI (reference sequence). V lost 2 bases to trimming and J lost 8 bases; unmatched junction nucleotides: 8. The CDR3 sequence is CASSYQGLGSDEQFF. CDR3 nucleotides: TGTGCCAGCAGTTACCAGGGACTAGGATCCGATGAGCAGTTCTTC.

This sequence joins TRBV4-2 and TRBJ2-3; tentatively, D is TRBD1 or TRBD2 (5 bases each). The CDR3 is 16 residues long. Trimming pared 4 bases from V and 3 bases from J, leaving 17 bases between. The V gene's germline CDR1 is LGHNA and CDR2 YNFKEQ. CDR3 residues: CASSPTGTTKTDTQYF. The DNA for the CDR3 is TGTGCCAGCAGCCCTACCGGGACGACCAAAACAGATACGCAGTATTTT.

The rearrangement links TRBV7-3 to TRBJ2-3, with TRBD1 as a possible D gene (7 bases). Germline values: CDR1 SGHTA, CDR2 FQGTGA. V dropped 5 bases and J dropped 0 bases, with 12 bases sitting between them. The CDR3 is 15 amino acids. CDR3 nucleotide sequence: TGTGCCAGCAGCACCTCAGGGGGGAGCACAGATACGCAGTATTTT. Amino acids: CASSTSGGSTDTQYF.

The V gene is TRBV19, the J gene TRBJ2-7; 7 nucleotides align to TRBD1. There are 14 residues in the CDR3. Per germline, CDR1 LNHDA and CDR2 SQIVND (reference sequence). V shed 4 bases and J 2 bases; nucleotides not matched to a gene: 5. CDR3 loop: CASSTRDSPYEQYF. Written as DNA, the CDR3 is TGTGCCAGTAGTACCAGGGACAGCCCCTACGAGCAGTACTTC.

The V gene is TRBV15, the J gene TRBJ2-1; D might be TRBD2 (5 bases). In germline, CDR1 is LNHNV, CDR2 YYDKDF (reference sequence). The V gene lost 3 bases and the J gene lost 1 base, with 13 bases spanning the gap. The CDR3 has 16 residues. The chain's CDR3 is CATSSDGLVSYNEQFF. DNA for the CDR3: TGTGCCACCAGCAGCGACGGACTGGTATCCTACAATGAGCAGTTCTTC.

The chain employs TRBV7-3 and TRBJ2-7, with 7 bases that match TRBD2. The CDR3 is 13 amino acids. Germline V CDR1 and CDR2: SGHTA, FQGTGA. The V gene end was trimmed by 8 bases and the J gene end by 5 bases; junction bases not matched to a gene: 9. CDR3 sequence reads: CASSDREDHEQYV. The DNA for the CDR3 is TGTGCCAGCTCCGACCGGGAGGACCACGAGCAGTACGTC.

This rearrangement joins TRBV11-2 to TRBJ2-7; D gene uncertain. CDR3 length: 15 amino acids. Germline loops: CDR1 SGHAT, CDR2 FQNNGV. V lost 1 base, J lost 3 bases, and 13 bases lay in between. CDR3 in DNA: TGTGCCAGCAGCTTAGCAGACTGGTACAGCTACGAGCAGTACGTC. It codes for CASSLADWYSYEQYV.

This chain links TRBV6-1 with TRBJ2-7; D call uncertain. This CDR3 contains 13 residues. Germline V gives CDR1 MNHNS, CDR2 SASEGT. The V gene lost 7 bases and the J gene lost 2 bases, with 12 bases spanning the gap. CDR3 nucleotides: TGTGCCAGCACTAGTAACTCCGCCTACGAGCAGTACTTC. Protein: CASTSNSAYEQYF.

The rearrangement links TRBV5-4 to TRBJ2-3; 12 nucleotides agree with TRBD2. CDR3 length: 16 residues. Germline V gives CDR1 SGHNT, CDR2 YYREEE (reference sequence). Trimming at V came to 4 bases and at J to 4 bases, leaving 7 bases not matched to a gene. The CDR3 protein is CASSGDRLAGADTQYF. The CDR3 DNA reads as TGTGCCAGCAGCGGCGACAGACTAGCGGGAGCAGATACGCAGTATTTT. Using reference TRBV5-4 and TRBJ2-3 for the parts outside the CDR3, the full variable domain is ETGVTQSPTHLIKTRGQQVTLRCSSQSGHNTVSWYQQALGQGPQFIFQYYREEENGRGNFPPRFSGLQFPNYSSELNVNALELDDSALYLCASSGDRLAGADTQYFGPGTRLTVL.

The chain carries TRBV5-4 and TRBJ2-2, with D tentatively TRBD2 (5 bases). The length of the CDR3 is 14 residues. Germline V gene data show CDR1 as SGHNT and CDR2 as YYREEE (reference sequence). Trimming removed 0 bases from V and 5 bases from J, with 8 bases in between. The CDR3 here is CASSLGGETGELFF. The CDR3 DNA reads as TGTGCCAGCAGCTTGGGGGGAGAAACCGGGGAGCTGTTTTTT.

This clone was counted a single time. The chain recombines TRBV6-5 with TRBJ1-5; D not resolved. Germline V lookup: CDR1 MNHEY, CDR2 SVGAGI. This CDR3 spans 14 amino acids. V was pared by 0 bases and J by 4 bases, with 7 bases between. CDR3 sequence reads: CASSYSRENQPQHF. Written as DNA, the CDR3 is TGTGCCAGCAGTTACTCGAGGGAGAATCAGCCCCAGCATTTT.

The V gene is TRBV2, the J gene TRBJ1-2; 8 nucleotides align to TRBD1. The CDR3 is 15 amino acids. Trimming took 10 bases from V and 2 from J; bases not matched to a gene: 12. Germline assignment: CDR1 SNHLY and CDR2 FYNNEI. The CDR3 DNA reads TGTGCCAAACCTAGGGGGACAGGAAAAAACTATGGCTACACCTTC. It translates to CAKPRGTGKNYGYTF.

This clone was counted once. Germline and junction disagree at one end, which may indicate a read error. The gene calls are TRBV7-8 and TRBJ2-7; TRBD2 agrees at 8 bases. Germline CDR1 and CDR2: SGHVS and FQNEAQ. CDR3 length: 13 residues. The CDR3 reads CASSLVWTSSDDF. CDR3 nucleotides: TGTGCCAGCAGCTTAGTGTGGACTAGCAGCGACGACTTC.